This T cell receptor (beta chain) was sequenced during a study of cytomegalovirus exposure and HLA in healthy donors. A remark on this clone: Antigen: not known.

With 60 Vbeta and 13 Jbeta primers, the PCR was carried out. Sequencing used immunoSEQ multiplex PCR; TCRdb keeps in-frame clones, though not all of them. The repertoire has fewer than 250,000 clones, roughly four fifths of them found once; the top ten carry about 1.8%. Trimming cost V 3 bases and J 5 bases; bases outside gene matches: 7. Germline CDR1 is SGHRS and CDR2 is YFSETQ. CDR3 length: 15 residues. Notes on the study in general: Confirmation in vitro established that a few CMV-associated chains were specific for CMV antigens. Later analysis found that TCR beta chains associated with HLA were more clonally expanded than other, equally common chains.

The V gene is TRBV5-1, the J gene TRBJ2-2; TRBD1 matches 7 bases. This clonotype was obtained from a man between 18 and 29 years old in good health and CMV-seronegative. Sequenced: PBMCs. The CDR3 here is CASSSPRGLTGELFF. The DNA of the CDR3 is TGCGCCAGCAGCTCGCCCAGGGGGTTAACCGGGGAGCTGTTTTTT. Drawing the rest from reference TRBV5-1 and TRBJ2-2, the complete variable domain is KAGVTQTPRYLIKTRGQQVTLSCSPISGHRSVSWYQQTPGQGLQFLFEYFSETQRNKGNFPGRFSGRQFSNSRSEMNVSTLELGDSALYLCASSSPRGLTGELFFGEGSRLTVL.